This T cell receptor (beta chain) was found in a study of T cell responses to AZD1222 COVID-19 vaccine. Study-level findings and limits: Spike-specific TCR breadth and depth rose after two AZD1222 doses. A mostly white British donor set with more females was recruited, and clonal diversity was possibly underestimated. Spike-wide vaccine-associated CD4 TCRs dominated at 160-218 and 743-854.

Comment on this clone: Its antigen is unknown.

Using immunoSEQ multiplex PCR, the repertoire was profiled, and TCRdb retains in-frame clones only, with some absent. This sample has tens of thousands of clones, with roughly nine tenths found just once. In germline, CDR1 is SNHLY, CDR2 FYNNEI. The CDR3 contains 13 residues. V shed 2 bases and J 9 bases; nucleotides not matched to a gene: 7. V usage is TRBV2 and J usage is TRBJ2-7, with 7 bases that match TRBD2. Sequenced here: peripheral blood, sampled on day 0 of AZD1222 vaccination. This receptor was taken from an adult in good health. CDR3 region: CASSERGREGQYF. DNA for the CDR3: TGTGCCAGCAGTGAAAGGGGCAGGGAGGGGCAGTACTTC.